This record looks at one T cell receptor (beta chain) sequence and its context. Its antigen is unknown. The V segment lost 4 bases and the J segment 5 bases; nucleotides outside the gene matches: 1. The V gene's germline CDR1 is MNHEY and CDR2 SVGAGI. The CDR3 is made up of 15 amino acids. Clones were read by immunoSEQ multiplex PCR, and TCRdb kept only the in-frame ones, dropping some. Of around 84,000 clones listed, 92% are singletons. This sample was taken from a study of T cell responses to AZD1222 COVID-19 vaccine. Study findings and constraints: Of spike-specific TCRs, nearly half reportedly target regions left unmutated in variants. After two AZD1222 doses, spike-specific TCR breadth and depth rose versus day 0.

This TCR derives from an adult in good health. This specimen was peripheral blood, taken on day 0 of MenACWY control vaccination. The V and J genes are TRBV6-5 and TRBJ2-1, with 14 nucleotides matching TRBD2. The CDR3 here is CASSSGLAGDNEQFF. CDR3 DNA: TGTGCCAGCAGTTCGGGACTAGCGGGGGACAATGAGCAGTTCTTC.